This TCR beta chain was documented in a study of CD8+ T cells in alopecia areata. The study's findings and limits: Given one nonresponder, whether baseline CD8+ expansion relates to response remains uncertain.

Regarding this clone: Its matching antigen is unknown.

Treatment denoted: oral pan-JAK inhibitor, 5-10 mg twice daily. After isolation, RNA underwent reverse transcription to generate cDNA as the sequencing template. TCRdb's table, derived via immunoSEQ multiplex PCR, lists solely in-frame clones and lacks some. The sample gives over 200,000 clones, over 60% of which show up once; around 3.9% is in the top ten. CDR1 and CDR2 (germline): SNHLY, FYNNEI. J was trimmed by 4 bases and V by 4 bases; bases with no gene match: 2. CDR3 length equals 15 residues. The TCR was taken from a human donor with alopecia areata. This chain links TRBV2 with TRBJ2-3; 13 nucleotides align to TRBD2. Sequenced here: CD4+ T cells sorted from blood, sampled at week 4, from a patient treated with tofacitinib. CDR3 sequence (DNA): TGTGCCAGCAGTGCACTAGCGGGGGGGTCAGATACGCAGTATTTT. Translation: CASSALAGGSDTQYF.